This T cell receptor beta chain was observed in a study of T-cell reconstitution after alpha-beta-depleted transplantation in children (dated by TCRdb to about 2016). Turning to the overall study: The study quantitatively tracked T-cell immune reconstitution after TCRalphabeta/CD19-depleted allogeneic hematopoietic cell transplantation in children using TCR repertoire profiling. Findings and caveats that apply to the study as a whole: The apparently early recovery of alphabetaT-cell counts about two months after transplant reportedly depended on only several hundred rapidly expanded clones that came from non-depleted graft cells. The frequencies of hyperexpanded clones fell over the following months, and after one year, T-cell counts and TCRbeta diversity were mostly attributed to newly produced T cells. In some patients, the high TCRbeta diversity seen at day 60 was put down to recipient T cells and intrathymic progenitors that had survived conditioning.

With regard to this clonotype: What this receptor recognizes is not known. No clone much larger than this one lies a single base away; base qualities are absent.

Receptors were amplified or captured by PCR. Sequencing took place on an Illumina HiSeq 2500. To normalize quantification of the TCRbeta repertoire, the TCR libraries were built with molecular barcoding that relied on unique molecular identifiers. The public reads were quality trimmed at Q25 with fastp and then assembled into clones with MiXCR by TCRdb, keeping productive beta chains. Each record represents a unique CDR3 protein, reported with the most common genes and DNA among its rows. The sample records about 870,000 distinct CDR3 sequences, around 15% of which are singletons. The top ten clonotypes cover just under 5% of the sample. This specimen's treatment or condition label, per the study, means: allogeneic hematopoietic cell transplantation with graft depleted of TCRalphabeta T cells and CD19 B cells. TCRalphabeta/CD19-depleted allogeneic hematopoietic cell grafts were given to the transplant recipients, all of whom were children.

This specimen consisted of PBMCs, mostly from graft donor cells, obtained 360 days after TCRalphabeta/CD19-depleted stem cell transplant. This TCR came from a male patient aged 5 to 17 who had a stem cell transplant for acute lymphoblastic leukemia, so the T cells may come from the graft donor.

The DNA reads as follows: TGTGCCAGCAGTTTAGTGAACCCGGACAGCCAAGAGACCCAGTACTTC. Protein translation: CASSLVNPDSQETQYF. The chain is encoded by TRBV12-3 or TRBV12-4 joined to TRBJ2-5; matching of 6 bases hints at TRBD1 as the D gene. Measured from the cysteine to the phenylalanine, the CDR3 is 16 residues long. CDR3 DNA is the only sequence kept; it has 48 bases, read in frame from the first base. V drops 1 base and J drops 1 base, leaving 13 bases in between.